This T cell receptor (beta chain) was found in a study of cytomegalovirus exposure and HLA in healthy donors. The overall study: Genotyping showed 81% of over 350 donors falling in the Caucasian-associated ancestry cluster. The study's findings and limits: Donor immune exposure was known only as CMV serostatus. Reported performance of the classifier showed diagnosis of cytomegalovirus status with high specificity and sensitivity.

This clone was picked up one time. As yet, its antigen is unknown. CDR1 is SEHNR and CDR2 is FQNEAQ in the germline V gene (reference sequence). CDR3 length equals 14 residues. Trimming left V 5 bases short and J 2 bases short, with 12 bases between. Use of 60 Vbeta and 13 Jbeta primers characterized the PCR. Only in-frame clones appear in the TCRdb table, and some are missing; sequencing was by immunoSEQ multiplex PCR. The sample consists of around 92,000 clones, roughly 74% of them appearing once. The sequenced material came from PBMCs. The chain is built from TRBV7-9 and TRBJ1-2, with D maybe TRBD1 (6 bases). The receptor was derived from a woman between 70 and 85 years old in good health and CMV-seropositive. The CDR3 coding sequence is TGTGCCAGCAGCCCGGACAGTGAGAACTATGGCTACACCTTC. Translation: CASSPDSENYGYTF.